This T cell receptor beta chain is drawn from a study of blood T cell repertoires in COVID-19. Study-wide context: Spain, Italy and the United States supplied samples that represented acute and convalescent COVID-19. The analysed material was cDNA or gDNA that came from T cells, B-cell-depleted T cells, or PBMCs.

In the authors' workflow: Amplification with reference gene primers provided the estimates of nucleated cell counts. Using immunoSEQ multiplex PCR, the repertoire was profiled, and TCRdb retains in-frame clones only, with some absent. Clonal size and the V and J genes are those of that table, whereas D and trimming came from the DNA. The top ten clones hold around 5% of a sample with 50,000 to 55,000 clones, 89% of them seen once. Germline lookup yields CDR1 ENHRY and CDR2 SYGVKD. The V segment lost 2 bases and the J segment 2 bases; nucleotides outside the gene matches: 3. CDR3 length equals 16 residues.

The sequenced sample was peripheral blood. This rearrangement joins TRBV10-3 to TRBJ2-3; 11 nucleotides line up with TRBD1. The sequence derives from a man aged 55-75 years with active COVID-19. CDR3 residues: CAISEPGQGATDTQYF. The CDR3 DNA reads as TGTGCCATCAGTGAGCCAGGACAGGGGGCCACAGATACGCAGTATTTT.